Below are 19 T cell receptor beta chains sequenced from a single sample in a study of cytomegalovirus exposure and HLA in healthy donors. Some clones are missing from TCRdb's copy, which holds only in-frame ones; the method was immunoSEQ multiplex PCR. Of about 130,000 clones listed, about 91% are singletons. Sample: PBMCs. These receptors were collected from a woman between 18 and 29 years old in good health and CMV-seropositive.

The chain has TRBV4-3 and TRBJ1-1, with D perhaps TRBD1 (5 bases). The CDR3 loop spans 13 amino acids. V was cut by 4 bases and J by 3 bases, with 9 bases left in between. CDR1 is LGHNA and CDR2 is YSLEER in the germline V gene. The CDR3 DNA sequence: TGCGCCAGCAGCCGGACACGGGACACTGAAGCTTTCTTT. It codes for CASSRTRDTEAFF.

The V gene is TRBV30, the J gene TRBJ1-1; 9 nucleotides align to TRBD1. Looked up from germline, CDR1 is GTSNPN and CDR2 is SVGIG (reference sequence). This CDR3 contains 15 residues. J lost 7 bases, V lost 3 bases, and 12 bases had no gene match. CDR3 sequence: CAWSQQGALFNEAFF. The CDR3 DNA is TGTGCCTGGAGCCAACAGGGGGCGTTATTCAATGAAGCTTTCTTT. The full variable domain, rest sourced from reference TRBV30 and TRBJ1-1, is SQTIHQWPATLVQPVGSPLSLECTVEGTSNPNLYWYRQAAGRGLQLLFYSVGIGQISSEVPQNLSASRPQDRQFILSSKKLLLSDSGFYLCAWSQQGALFNEAFFGQGTRLTVV.

This chain connects TRBV10-3 to TRBJ1-2; D is possibly TRBD1 (6 bases). The germline CDR1 and CDR2 sequences are ENHRY and SYGVKD. With 4 bases removed from V and 3 bases from J, the gap between germline ends came to 12 bases. CDR3 length: 14 residues. As DNA, the CDR3 is TGTGCCATCAGTGGGTACAGGGTGGACTATGGCTACACCTTC. It is translated as CAISGYRVDYGYTF.

V is TRBV7-9 and J is TRBJ2-7; 10 bases are a match to TRBD1. Germline CDR1 SEHNR, CDR2 FQNEAQ (reference sequence). The CDR3 is made up of 13 amino acids. V lost 4 bases, J lost 5 bases, and 2 bases stayed unmatched. The CDR3 coding sequence is TGTGCCAGCAGCTCCGGGACAGGGGACGAGCAGTACTTC. It yields the protein CASSSGTGDEQYF.

The chain carries TRBV4-1 and TRBJ2-1, with D hard to call. Between the trimmed V and J ends, which lost 0 bases and 8 bases, there was a span of 14 bases. The CDR3 has 15 amino acids. CDR1 and CDR2 from the germline V gene are MGHRA and YSYEKL. In nucleotides, the CDR3 is TGCGCCAGCAGCCAAGAATCGATAGCCCGCGATGAGCAGTTCTTC. Translated, it gives CASSQESIARDEQFF.

This rearrangement joins TRBV6-1 to TRBJ2-7, with 8 bases that match TRBD1. V was clipped by 3 bases and J by 8 bases; unmatched bases: 9. Per germline, CDR1 MNHNS and CDR2 SASEGT. The CDR3 sequence is 14 residues long. The CDR3 region is CASSELSQGAQQYF. The CDR3 DNA sequence: TGTGCCAGCAGTGAGCTCAGTCAGGGGGCTCAGCAGTACTTC.

CDR3 amino acids: CASSLEAGGPRGEQFF. In nucleotides, the CDR3 is TGTGCCAGCAGCTTGGAAGCGGGGGGGCCCCGTGGTGAGCAGTTCTTC. The chain recombines TRBV5-6 with TRBJ2-1, with 10 nucleotides matching TRBD2. Losses at the gene ends were 0 bases for V and 9 bases for J; bases not matched to a gene: 9. CDR3 length equals 16 residues. Germline CDR1 SGHDT, CDR2 YYEEEE. Full variable domain (missing parts from reference TRBV5-6 and TRBJ2-1): DAGVTQSPTHLIKTRGQQVTLRCSPKSGHDTVSWYQQALGQGPQFIFQYYEEEERQRGNFPDRFSGHQFPNYSSELNVNALLLGDSALYLCASSLEAGGPRGEQFFGPGTRLTVL.

The chain recombines TRBV6-5 with TRBJ1-2; 9 bases agree with TRBD1. With 11 bases clipped from V and 4 bases from J, the junction kept 14 bases outside the gene matches. The CDR3 contains 15 residues. Germline V gene data show CDR1 as MNHEY and CDR2 as SVGAGI. In DNA form, the CDR3 reads TGTGCCTCCCGACAGGGGGACCTCGGCATCTATGGCTACACCTTC. Amino acid sequence: CASRQGDLGIYGYTF.

V usage is TRBV7-6 and J usage is TRBJ2-1; 10 bases are shared with TRBD2. The CDR3 runs 15 residues. Germline V lookup: CDR1 SGHVS, CDR2 FNYEAQ. V trimming: 0 bases; J trimming: 6 bases; junction bases outside the gene matches: 2. CDR3 amino acids: CASSLAGTSVNEQFF. CDR3 nucleotide sequence: TGTGCCAGCAGCTTAGCGGGGACTAGCGTCAATGAGCAGTTCTTC.

J is TRBJ2-2 and V is TRBV4-1, with D perhaps matching TRBD2 (6 bases). Germline CDR1 is MGHRA and CDR2 is YSYEKL. The V end was cut by 3 bases, the J end by 13 bases, with 18 bases between. The CDR3 sequence is 14 residues long. The CDR3: CASSHPGRGLGLFF. The CDR3 nucleotides are TGCGCCAGCAGCCACCCCGGGCGGGGCCTTGGGCTGTTTTTT.

This chain connects TRBV30 to TRBJ1-1; D might be TRBD1 (5 bases). V lost 2 bases and J 1 base, leaving 8 bases between the germline ends. The CDR3 totals 13 residues. Germline V CDR1 and CDR2: GTSNPN, SVGIG (reference sequence). The CDR3 DNA reads as TGTGCCTGGAGTAGACAGCCGAACACTGAAGCTTTCTTT. This codes for CAWSRQPNTEAFF.

This rearrangement joins TRBV18 to TRBJ2-5; maybe TRBD2 (5 bases). The germline V gene has CDR1 KGHSH and CDR2 LQKENI. This CDR3 is 16 amino acids long. The ends were cut back, 2 bases at V and 2 bases at J, with 15 bases in the middle. The CDR3 bases are TGTGCCAGCTCACCAGAAATTCGGACTTCACAAGAGACCCAGTACTTC. Translation: CASSPEIRTSQETQYF.

The gene calls are TRBV5-1 and TRBJ2-3; 14 bases map to TRBD2. This CDR3 is built from 17 residues. The ends lost 3 bases at V and 6 bases at J; junction bases unmatched: 9. Germline values: CDR1 SGHRS, CDR2 YFSETQ. The CDR3 nucleotides are TGCGCCAGCAGCTCTAGGACTAGCGGGGGGCCAGGGGATACGCAGTATTTT. Translated: CASSSRTSGGPGDTQYF. The whole variable domain, filled in from reference TRBV5-1 and TRBJ2-3, reads KAGVTQTPRYLIKTRGQQVTLSCSPISGHRSVSWYQQTPGQGLQFLFEYFSETQRNKGNFPGRFSGRQFSNSRSEMNVSTLELGDSALYLCASSSRTSGGPGDTQYFGPGTRLTVL.

J is TRBJ1-4 and V is TRBV18; possible D gene TRBD1, 6 bases. CDR3 length: 16 amino acids. Trimming shortened V by 4 bases and J by 0 bases, and 12 bases separated the two germline ends. Germline CDR1 reads KGHSH; CDR2 reads LQKENI. The chain's CDR3 is CASSLTGLATNEKLFF. The DNA for the CDR3 is TGTGCCAGCTCACTAACAGGGTTGGCAACTAATGAAAAACTGTTTTTT. Using reference TRBV18 and TRBJ1-4 for the parts outside the CDR3, the full variable domain is NAGVMQNPRHLVRRRGQEARLRCSPMKGHSHVYWYRQLPEEGLKFMVYLQKENIIDESGMPKERFSAEFPKEGPSILRIQQVVRGDSAAYFCASSLTGLATNEKLFFGSGTQLSVL.

The chain is built from TRBV7-9 and TRBJ2-1; 9 nucleotides match TRBD2. This CDR3 comprises 15 residues. CDR1 and CDR2 (germline): SEHNR, FQNEAQ (reference sequence). The V gene end was trimmed by 8 bases and the J gene end by 8 bases; junction bases not matched to a gene: 13. CDR3 in DNA: TGTGCCAGCTCACCACGCGGGGGGGCCAGCGATGAGCAGTTCTTC. Protein: CASSPRGGASDEQFF.

Written as DNA, the CDR3 is TGTGCCAGCAGTGAAGTTGAGGGAGGGGGACAGCCCCAGCATTTT. Its translation: CASSEVEGGGQPQHF. This chain links TRBV6-1 with TRBJ1-5; D possibly corresponds to TRBD1 (6 bases). CDR1 MNHNS and CDR2 SASEGT come from the germline V gene. CDR3 length: 15 residues. The V end was cut by 1 base, the J end by 7 bases, with 14 bases between.

The chain links TRBV6-1 to TRBJ1-3; TRBD1 agrees at 8 bases. The CDR3 extends over 15 amino acids. CDR1 and CDR2 from the germline V gene are MNHNS and SASEGT. The V and J ends lost 2 bases and 2 bases, in that order; junction bases with no gene match: 2. In nucleotides, the CDR3 is TGTGCCAGCAGTGAACTCAGGGGGCCTGGAAACACCATATATTTT. Protein product: CASSELRGPGNTIYF.

The chain recombines TRBV12-5 with TRBJ1-2; no clear D. The ends were cut back, 2 bases at V and 8 bases at J, with 9 bases in the middle. The CDR3 consists of 12 residues. Germline values: CDR1 LGHNT, CDR2 FRNRAP. CDR3 protein: CASGLPGNGYTF. DNA for the CDR3: TGTGCTAGTGGTTTGCCGGGGAACGGCTACACCTTC.

This chain links TRBV29-1 with TRBJ2-1, with no clear D. V lost 2 bases, J lost 8 bases, and 7 bases lay in between. CDR3 length: 11 residues. Germline assignment: CDR1 SQVTM and CDR2 ANQGSEA. CDR3 in amino acids: CSVENSDEQFF. CDR3 in DNA: TGCAGCGTTGAAAACTCGGATGAGCAGTTCTTC.